The present TCR beta chain was sequenced within a study of blood T cell repertoires in COVID-19. Whole-study context: PBMCs, B-cell-depleted T cells, or T cells provided the cDNA or gDNA that made up the material.

As processed by the authors: From reference gene primer amplification, estimates of nucleated cell counts were derived. Sequencing used immunoSEQ multiplex PCR; TCRdb keeps in-frame clones, though not all of them. Clone size and the V and J calls come from that table; the DNA yielded D and trimming. Seen here are hundreds of thousands of clones, 89% observed once, and the top ten hold approximately 3%. Germline CDR1 MNHEY, CDR2 SVGAGI. This CDR3 spans 14 amino acids. The ends were cut back, 6 bases at V and 3 bases at J, with 14 bases in the middle. The J gene is TRBJ1-1, the V gene TRBV6-5; tentative D call: TRBD1 (6 bases). The TCR originated in a woman aged 25 to 45 with COVID-19, enrolled during active disease. Sequenced input: peripheral blood. CDR3: CASRKTGDYTEAFF. CDR3 DNA: TGTGCCAGCAGAAAGACAGGCGATTACACTGAAGCTTTCTTT.